The 6 T cell receptor beta chains below all came from one sample that was sequenced in a study of cytotoxic CD8 clonotypes in ibrutinib-treated CLL. Generated by immunoSEQ multiplex PCR, the TCRdb table keeps only in-frame clones and is missing some. Of tens of thousands of clones listed, roughly 57% are singletons. The sequencing here drew on PBMCs, taken before ibrutinib treatment. The receptors were gathered from a human donor with chronic lymphocytic leukemia.

This chain connects TRBV19 to TRBJ2-3, with D uncertain. Trimming removed 5 bases from V and 2 bases from J, with 8 bases in between. This CDR3 is 13 amino acids long. Germline assignment: CDR1 LNHDA and CDR2 SQIVND (reference sequence). The DNA of the CDR3 is TGTGCCAGTAGTCCCACCCTCACAGATACGCAGTATTTT. This encodes CASSPTLTDTQYF.

J is TRBJ1-3 and V is TRBV10-3; TRBD1 might be the D (6 bases). V was cut by 2 bases and J by 1 base, with 6 bases left in between. This CDR3 is built from 14 residues. Germline V CDR1 and CDR2: ENHRY, SYGVKD. The CDR3 DNA reads TGTGCCATCAGTGAGACAGGGTCTGGAAACACCATATATTTT. Translation: CAISETGSGNTIYF.

The chain links TRBV5-1 to TRBJ1-4; 8 nucleotides align to TRBD1. V shed 2 bases, J shed 7 bases, and the junction held 1 base outside the gene matches. This CDR3 is 13 amino acids long. Germline V gene data show CDR1 as SGHRS and CDR2 as YFSETQ. The CDR3 DNA is TGCGCCAGCAGCTTCCAGGGGGCTGAAAAACTGTTTTTT. It encodes CASSFQGAEKLFF.

This sequence joins TRBV6-5 and TRBJ2-5; 7 nucleotides line up with TRBD2. V lost 6 bases, J lost 2 bases, and 3 bases stayed unmatched. The CDR3 runs to 13 residues. CDR1 is MNHEY and CDR2 is SVGAGI in the germline V gene. CDR3 region: CASSRTSQETQYF. The DNA for the CDR3 is TGTGCCAGCAGCCGGACTAGTCAAGAGACCCAGTACTTC.

Only one count was recorded for this clone. The V gene is TRBV5-1, the J gene TRBJ2-3; the match to TRBD2 covers 8 bases. The length of the CDR3 is 16 residues. J lost 3 bases, V lost 4 bases, and 10 bases had no gene match. CDR1 and CDR2 from the germline V gene are SGHRS and YFSETQ. The CDR3 is CASSLAAGVVTDTQYF. Here the CDR3 DNA reads TGCGCCAGCAGCCTGGCAGCGGGAGTTGTAACAGATACGCAGTATTTT.

The chain carries TRBV28 and TRBJ2-3, with D perhaps TRBD1 (6 bases). Germline V gene sequence: CDR1 MDHEN, CDR2 SYDVKM. V lost 4 bases and J 4 bases, leaving 21 bases between the germline ends. The length of the CDR3 is 17 residues. CDR3 DNA: TGTGCCAGCAGTTCCATGACAGGCCAGTGGGGTGCAGATACGCAGTATTTT. Translation: CASSSMTGQWGADTQYF.